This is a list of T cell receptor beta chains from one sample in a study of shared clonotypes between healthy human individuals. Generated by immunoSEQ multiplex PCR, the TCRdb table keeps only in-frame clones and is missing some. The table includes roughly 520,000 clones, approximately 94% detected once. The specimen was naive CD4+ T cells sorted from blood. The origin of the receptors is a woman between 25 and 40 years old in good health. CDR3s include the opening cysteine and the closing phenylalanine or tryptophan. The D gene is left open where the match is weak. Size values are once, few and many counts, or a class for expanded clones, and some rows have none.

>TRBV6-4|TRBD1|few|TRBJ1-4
TGTGCCAGCAGCCGGGACAGAGGGGGTGAAAAACTGTTTTTT
CASSRDRGGEKLFF
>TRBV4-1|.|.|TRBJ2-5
TGCGCCAGCAGCCAAGATTCAGATCAAATAGAGACCCAGTACTTC
CASSQDSDQIETQYF
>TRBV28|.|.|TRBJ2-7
TGTGCCAGCAGTTTAGGGGGGAGGACCTACGAGCAGTACTTC
CASSLGGRTYEQYF
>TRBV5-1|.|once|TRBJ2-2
TGCGCCAGCAGCCTACTAGACACCGGGGAGCTGTTTTTT
CASSLLDTGELFF
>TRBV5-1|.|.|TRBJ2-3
TGCGCCAGCAGCTTGGAACGGCAGTTAGATACGCAGTATTTT
CASSLERQLDTQYF
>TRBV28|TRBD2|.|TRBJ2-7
TGTGCCAGCAAATTAGCGGGGGGGAATTACGAGCAGTACTTC
CASKLAGGNYEQYF
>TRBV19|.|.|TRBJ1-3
TGTGCCAGTAGTACCGAGGAACGGCAGCCCTCTGGAAACACCATATATTTT
CASSTEERQPSGNTIYF
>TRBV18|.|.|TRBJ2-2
TGTGCCAGCTCACGCGACCAGGGTTTTGCGAACACCGGGGAGCTGTTTTTT
CASSRDQGFANTGELFF
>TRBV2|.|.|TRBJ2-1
TGTGCCAGCAGTAAAACAGAGAACAATGAGCAGTTCTTC
CASSKTENNEQFF
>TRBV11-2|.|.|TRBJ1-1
TGTGCCAGCAGCTTAGAACCGGGCAGTGAAGCTTTCTTT
CASSLEPGSEAFF
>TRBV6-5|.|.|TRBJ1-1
TGTGCCAGCAGTTACTATAATCAGGGGATGAACACTGAAGCTTTCTTT
CASSYYNQGMNTEAFF
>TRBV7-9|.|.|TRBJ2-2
TGTGCCAGCAGCTTAGGGCAGGGGACCGGGGAGCTGTTTTTT
CASSLGQGTGELFF
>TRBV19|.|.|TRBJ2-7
TGTGCCAGTAGAGGGGGGCCCCTGTCCGGGCAGTACTTC
CASRGGPLSGQYF
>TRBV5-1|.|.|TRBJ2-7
TGCGCCAGCAGCTTGGCGGGCAGCGATTACGAGCAGTACTTC
CASSLAGSDYEQYF
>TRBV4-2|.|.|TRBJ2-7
TGTGCCAGCAGCCAAGGGCCAGGTGGAATCGAGCAGTACTTC
CASSQGPGGIEQYF
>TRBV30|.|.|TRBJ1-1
TGTGCCTGGACTGGAAGCTCGGGCACTGAAGCTTTCTTT
CAWTGSSGTEAFF
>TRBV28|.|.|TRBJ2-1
TGTGCCAGCATCCCAGGGGGGGTAAACAATGAGCAGTTCTTC
CASIPGGVNNEQFF
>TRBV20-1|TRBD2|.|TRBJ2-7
TGCAGTGCAGATGCGCGGGGGAGTCGGTACTTC
CSADARGSRYF
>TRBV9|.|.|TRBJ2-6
TGTGCCAGCAGCGTCAGGTCCGGGGCCAACGTCCTGACTTTC
CASSVRSGANVLTF
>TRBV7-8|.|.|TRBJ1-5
TGTGCCAGCAGCTTAAGAGAAGGTCAGCCCCAGCATTTT
CASSLREGQPQHF
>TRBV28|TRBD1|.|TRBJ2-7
TGTGCCAGCGTCCCCGGACAGGGTACCTACGAGCAGTACTTC
CASVPGQGTYEQYF
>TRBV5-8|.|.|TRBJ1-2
TGTGCCAGCAGCTTGCGGGGGACACCCGTCGAGTTC
CASSLRGTPVEF
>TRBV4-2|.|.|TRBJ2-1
TGTGCCAGCAGCCAAGTATCGGGAACCTACAATGAGCAGTTCTTC
CASSQVSGTYNEQFF
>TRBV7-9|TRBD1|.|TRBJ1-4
TGTGCCAGCACCCTTAGGGGACAGGGGAATGAAAAACTGTTTTTT
CASTLRGQGNEKLFF
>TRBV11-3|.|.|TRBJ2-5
TGTGCCAGCAGCTTAGGAGAGACCCAGTACTTC
CASSLGETQYF
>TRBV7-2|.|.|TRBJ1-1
TGTGCCAGCAAGGAAGGGGACTGGAACGCTGAAGCTTTCTTT
CASKEGDWNAEAFF
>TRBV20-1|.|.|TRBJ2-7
TGCAGTGCCCGACGGGCTCGGGAGCAGTACTTC
CSARRAREQYF
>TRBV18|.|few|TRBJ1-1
TGTGCCAGCTCACTAAATAGGAAGAACACTGAAGCTTTCTTT
CASSLNRKNTEAFF
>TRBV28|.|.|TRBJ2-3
TGTGCCAGCAGTCTCTTAGCGGCTAGCACAGATACGCAGTATTTT
CASSLLAASTDTQYF
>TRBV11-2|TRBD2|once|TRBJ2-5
TGTGCCAGCAGCCCATCCCTAGCGGGAGGCAAGGAGACCCAGTACTTC
CASSPSLAGGKETQYF
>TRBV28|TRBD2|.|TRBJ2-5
TGTGCCAGCAGTCAACCGGGACTAGCGAGCCAAGAGACCCAGTACTTC
CASSQPGLASQETQYF